A selection of T cell receptor beta chains follows, all from one sample in a study of early T cells in non-severe SARS-CoV-2 infection. TCRdb passed the 5' RACE reads through MiXCR, listing each CDR3 protein once. The sample carries more than 25,000 distinct CDR3 sequences, 5.7% recorded once. The material sequenced was whole blood. These receptors all stem from an adult who was a healthcare worker with PCR-confirmed SARS-CoV-2 infection or an uninfected control (not recorded which). Each CDR3 is given with its conserved first and last residue. A D gene is named only where the DNA matches it firmly. Some rows have no size entry. The others give once, few or many, or a class for an expanded clone.

length | size | J | V | D | CDR3 | DNA
17 | many | TRBJ1-4 | TRBV7-8 | TRBD1 | CASSKDRAPWTNEKLFF | TGTGCCAGCAGCAAGGACAGGGCGCCGTGGACTAATGAAAAACTGTTTTTT
16 | - | TRBJ2-6 | TRBV11-2 | - | CASSWSSGGRANVLTF | TGTGCCAGCAGCTGGTCGAGTGGGGGTAGGGCCAACGTCCTGACTTTC
16 | - | TRBJ2-5 | TRBV7-6 | TRBD2 | CASSLIGTSGPETQYF | TGTGCCAGCAGCTTAATAGGGACTAGCGGTCCAGAGACCCAGTACTTC
14 | few | TRBJ2-3 | TRBV27 | - | CASSANLEADTQYF | TGTGCCAGCAGTGCAAATCTCGAGGCAGATACGCAGTATTTT
14 | many | TRBJ2-1 | TRBV4-3 | - | CASSQLFQRNEQFF | TGCGCCAGCAGCCAGTTGTTCCAACGGAATGAGCAGTTCTTC
11 | many | TRBJ2-7 | TRBV7-2 | - | CASSLTHEQYF | TGTGCCAGCAGCCTCACCCACGAGCAGTACTTC
15 | many | TRBJ2-3 | TRBV4-1 | - | CASSHGPGLTDTQYF | TGCGCCAGCAGCCACGGTCCCGGGCTCACAGATACGCAGTATTTT
15 | many | TRBJ2-3 | TRBV5-1 | TRBD2 | CASSLGASGPDTQYF | TGCGCCAGCAGCTTGGGGGCTAGCGGGCCAGATACGCAGTATTTT
14 | many | TRBJ2-5 | TRBV28 | - | CATKQAGGQETQYF | TGTGCCACGAAACAAGCCGGGGGCCAAGAGACCCAGTACTTC
15 | many | TRBJ2-6 | TRBV12-3/TRBV12-4 | - | CASSPAVAGANVLTF | TGTGCCAGCAGTCCGGCAGTAGCTGGGGCCAACGTCCTGACTTTC
14 | few | TRBJ1-5 | TRBV5-1 | - | CASSLSFGGEPQHF | TGCGCCAGCAGCTTGAGTTTTGGAGGGGAGCCCCAGCATTTT
17 | many | TRBJ1-6 | TRBV4-3 | - | CASSQEDPSSYNSPLHF | TGCGCCAGCAGCCAAGAAGACCCAAGCTCCTATAATTCACCCCTCCACTTT
14 | - | TRBJ2-7 | TRBV7-2 | TRBD1 | CASSRTGVLSEQYF | TGTGCCAGCTCCCGGACAGGGGTTCTAAGCGAGCAGTACTTC
15 | - | TRBJ2-5 | TRBV7-2 | TRBD2 | CASSLTAGVAETQYF | TGTGCCAGCAGCTTAACGGCGGGGGTAGCGGAGACCCAGTACTTC
16 | many | TRBJ2-1 | TRBV5-4 | - | CASSPPWGGSYNEQFF | TGTGCCAGCAGTCCACCATGGGGAGGCTCCTACAATGAGCAGTTCTTC
16 | - | TRBJ2-7 | TRBV5-1 | TRBD1 | CASSLSGQGVSYEQYF | TGCGCCAGCAGCTTGTCCGGACAGGGGGTCTCGTACGAGCAGTACTTC
12 | many | TRBJ2-3 | TRBV9 | - | CASSVVGDTQYF | TGTGCCAGCAGCGTAGTAGGAGATACGCAGTATTTT
11 | - | TRBJ2-3 | TRBV6-2/TRBV6-3 | - | CASSYSGTQYF | TGTGCCAGCAGTTACTCCGGTACGCAGTATTTT
15 | - | TRBJ2-7 | TRBV10-3 | - | CAISHSKTASYEQYF | TGTGCCATCAGTCACTCCAAGACAGCCAGCTACGAGCAGTACTTC
15 | medium-sized | TRBJ2-7 | TRBV5-8 | - | CASSLSSDFSYEQYF | TGTGCCAGCAGCCTCTCTAGCGACTTCTCCTACGAGCAGTACTTC
14 | many | TRBJ1-6 | TRBV5-5 | TRBD1 | CASSLEGAHSPLHF | TGTGCCAGCAGCTTGGAGGGGGCACATTCACCCCTCCACTTT
12 | few | TRBJ2-7 | TRBV28 | - | CASRRGNYEQYF | TGTGCCAGCAGGCGGGGAAACTACGAGCAGTACTTC
14 | many | TRBJ1-1 | TRBV7-2 | - | CASSLLARNTEAFF | TGTGCCAGCAGCTTATTGGCGAGGAACACTGAAGCTTTCTTT
13 | few | TRBJ1-2 | TRBV12-3/TRBV12-4 | - | CASSLDRIYGYTF | TGTGCCAGCAGTTTAGACAGGATCTATGGCTACACCTTC
14 | many | TRBJ1-3 | TRBV7-7 | - | CASSLGISGNTIYF | TGTGCCAGCAGCCTTGGGATCTCTGGAAACACCATATATTTT
15 | many | TRBJ2-1 | TRBV20-1 | - | CSAPGGPLGYNEQFF | TGCAGTGCTCCCGGGGGGCCCCTGGGGTACAATGAGCAGTTCTTC
15 | many | TRBJ2-2 | TRBV19 | - | CASSLRDGTGGELFF | TGTGCCAGTTCCCTCCGGGACGGAACGGGCGGGGAGCTGTTTTTT
12 | few | TRBJ2-3 | TRBV2 | - | CASGSMPGGQYF | TGTGCCAGCGGGTCCATGCCTGGGGGGCAGTATTTT
14 | many | TRBJ2-7 | TRBV29-1 | TRBD1 | CSVGAGTDSYEQYF | TGCAGCGTCGGTGCCGGGACAGACTCCTACGAGCAGTACTTC
13 | many | TRBJ2-7 | TRBV15 | TRBD1 | CATRGDRVGEQYF | TGTGCCACCAGGGGAGACAGGGTGGGGGAGCAGTACTTC
17 | many | TRBJ1-5 | TRBV6-6 | TRBD1 | CASSYSVVRQGLEPQHF | TGTGCCAGCAGTTACTCTGTAGTGAGACAGGGGTTGGAGCCCCAGCATTTT
12 | many | TRBJ1-1 | TRBV29-1 | - | CSALGELSEAFF | TGCAGCGCCTTAGGTGAATTATCTGAAGCTTTCTTT
14 | many | TRBJ1-2 | TRBV9 | - | CASSVEIGNYGYTF | TGTGCCAGCAGCGTAGAGATAGGGAACTATGGCTACACCTTC